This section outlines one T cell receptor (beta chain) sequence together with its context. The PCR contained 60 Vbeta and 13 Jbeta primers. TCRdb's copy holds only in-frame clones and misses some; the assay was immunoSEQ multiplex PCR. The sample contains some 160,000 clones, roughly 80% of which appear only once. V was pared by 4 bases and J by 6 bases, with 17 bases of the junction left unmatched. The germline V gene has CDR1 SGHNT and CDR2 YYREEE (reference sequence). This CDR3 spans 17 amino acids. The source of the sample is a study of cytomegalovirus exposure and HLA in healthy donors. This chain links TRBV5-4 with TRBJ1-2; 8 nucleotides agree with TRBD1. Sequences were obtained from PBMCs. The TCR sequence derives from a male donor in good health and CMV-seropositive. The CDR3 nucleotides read TGTGCCAGCAGCCCTAACCGGGGCCAGGGGGCTTTCGATGGCTACACCTTC. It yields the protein CASSPNRGQGAFDGYTF.